These T cell receptor beta chains were read from a single sample in a study of vaccination and CD4 T cells after COVID-19. The antigens these receptors bind are not known. TCRdb independently ran MiXCR on the PCR reads; one entry per CDR3 protein. In the table there are 20,000 to 25,000 distinct CDR3 sequences, 35% to 40% of which are singletons. Sequences were derived from CD4+ T cells from blood, cultured in vitro, sampled before SARS-CoV-2 vaccination. The source is a human donor who had recovered from COVID-19. Each CDR3 is given with its conserved first and last residue. A D gene is named only where the DNA matches it firmly. Clone size is shown for a subset of rows, as once, few, many or a class of expanded clone.

TRBJ1-1,TRBV25-1,.,.,CASSEFEQDSLNTEAFF,TGTGCCAGCAGTGAATTCGAGCAGGACAGTCTGAACACTGAAGCTTTCTTT
TRBJ2-5,TRBV5-1,.,.,CASSLLAEETQYF,TGCGCCAGCAGCTTGTTGGCAGAAGAGACCCAGTACTTC
TRBJ2-5,TRBV15,.,few,CATSMDSIRGETQYF,TGTGCCACCAGCATGGACTCCATTCGGGGAGAGACCCAGTACTTC
TRBJ2-3,TRBV24-1,.,few,CATSETSGTHTDTQYF,TGTGCCACCAGTGAAACCTCCGGGACTCACACAGATACGCAGTATTTT
TRBJ1-2,TRBV20-1,.,few,CSARVGYGYTF,TGCAGTGCTAGAGTGGGCTATGGCTACACCTTC
TRBJ2-3,TRBV6-5,.,few,CASSYWEGADTQYF,TGTGCCAGCAGTTATTGGGAAGGAGCAGATACGCAGTATTTT
TRBJ2-7,TRBV27,.,.,CASSLSFSAYEQYF,TGTGCCAGCAGTTTATCGTTTTCGGCTTACGAGCAGTACTTC
TRBJ1-1,TRBV5-1,.,.,CASSSDGANTEAFF,TGCGCCAGCAGTTCGGACGGCGCAAACACTGAAGCTTTCTTT
TRBJ1-2,TRBV6-1,.,few,CASSETEVVWGYTF,TGTGCCAGCAGTGAAACAGAAGTCGTATGGGGCTACACCTTC
TRBJ2-5,TRBV5-1,TRBD2,.,CASSLSAGGGEETQYF,TGCGCCAGCAGCTTGTCTGCCGGGGGAGGGGAAGAGACCCAGTACTTC
TRBJ1-1,TRBV19,.,few,CASSEWTEAFF,TGTGCCAGTAGTGAGTGGACTGAAGCTTTCTTT
TRBJ2-7,TRBV2,TRBD1,.,CASTSTDRALVEKYF,TGTGCCAGCACTTCGACGGACAGGGCCCTCGTGGAAAAGTACTTC
TRBJ1-2,TRBV7-3,.,.,CASSPAPQGGYTF,TGTGCCAGCAGCCCCGCCCCCCAAGGGGGCTACACCTTC
TRBJ1-6,TRBV7-9,.,few,CASSLGAGNSPLHF,TGTGCCAGCAGCTTAGGTGCGGGAAATTCACCCCTCCACTTT
TRBJ1-6,TRBV7-2,TRBD1,few,CASTLTGDNSPLHF,TGTGCCAGCACCTTAACAGGGGATAATTCACCCCTCCACTTT
TRBJ2-2,TRBV6-1,TRBD1,few,CASSRGQGVPVGELFF,TGTGCCAGCAGTAGGGGACAGGGGGTCCCGGTCGGGGAGCTGTTTTTT
TRBJ1-1,TRBV30,.,few,CAWSSLNTEAFF,TGTGCCTGGAGTTCCCTGAACACTGAAGCTTTCTTT
TRBJ2-1,TRBV7-9,TRBD2,.,CASSLGREGPGEQFF,TGTGCCAGCAGCTTAGGGCGGGAGGGCCCCGGTGAGCAGTTCTTC
TRBJ2-5,TRBV7-2,.,medium-sized,CASSPRQETQYF,TGTGCCAGCAGCCCGCGCCAAGAGACCCAGTACTTC
TRBJ1-5,TRBV19,.,few,CASSSRTGSNQPQHF,TGTGCCAGTAGTTCCCGGACGGGTAGCAATCAGCCCCAGCATTTT
TRBJ2-7,TRBV6-2/TRBV6-3,.,.,CASSPLGRNYAYEQYF,TGTGCCAGCAGCCCCCTTGGGCGAAATTACGCCTACGAGCAGTACTTC
TRBJ2-7,TRBV12-3/TRBV12-4,.,once,CASSLQGHYEQYF,TGTGCCAGCAGTTTACAGGGACACTACGAGCAGTACTTC
TRBJ1-2,TRBV7-8,TRBD1,.,CASSPQGMLGYTF,TGTGCCAGCAGCCCACAGGGGATGCTGGGCTACACCTTC
TRBJ2-5,TRBV20-1,.,few,CSASPGETQYF,TGCAGTGCTTCCCCCGGAGAGACCCAGTACTTC
TRBJ1-1,TRBV27,.,.,CASSTKTGGSNTEAFF,TGTGCCAGCAGTACTAAAACGGGGGGGTCGAACACTGAAGCTTTCTTT
TRBJ2-5,TRBV5-4,.,few,CASSSPAGGETQYF,TGTGCCAGCAGCTCCCCCGCGGGCGGAGAGACCCAGTACTTC
TRBJ2-5,TRBV11-3,TRBD2,.,CASSLYGRWETQYF,TGTGCCAGCAGCTTATACGGGAGGTGGGAGACCCAGTACTTC
TRBJ2-2,TRBV6-1,.,.,CASNVGVAAGELFF,TGTGCCAGCAATGTGGGGGTCGCGGCCGGGGAGCTGTTTTTT
TRBJ1-6,TRBV7-9,.,.,CASSSTPTGANSPLHF,TGTGCCAGCAGCTCGACGCCGACAGGTGCAAATTCACCCCTCCACTTT
TRBJ2-5,TRBV27,TRBD1,.,CASSPRQGKETQYF,TGTGCCAGCAGTCCCCGACAGGGGAAAGAGACCCAGTACTTC
TRBJ1-5,TRBV27,TRBD1,few,CASSPQSVSTGVGNQPQHF,TGTGCCAGCAGTCCCCAATCAGTATCGACAGGGGTTGGCAATCAGCCCCAGCATTTT
TRBJ1-1,TRBV20-1,TRBD1,.,CSARDMGQGARSAFF,TGCAGTGCTAGAGATATGGGACAGGGGGCGAGGTCGGCTTTCTTT
TRBJ1-1,TRBV6-1,TRBD1,once,CASSGQGGVAEAFF,TGTGCCAGCAGTGGACAGGGAGGAGTTGCTGAAGCTTTCTTT
TRBJ1-2,TRBV30,.,.,CAWSRRVGYTF,TGTGCCTGGAGTCGGAGGGTGGGCTACACCTTC
TRBJ1-5,TRBV6-5,.,few,CASSYTQGPQHF,TGTGCCAGCAGTTACACACAGGGTCCACAGCATTTT
TRBJ2-7,TRBV9,TRBD1,.,CASSVRQGGGEQYF,TGTGCCAGCAGCGTTCGACAGGGGGGAGGCGAGCAGTACTTC
TRBJ1-2,TRBV15,.,few,CATSRDRVNYGYTF,TGTGCCACCAGCAGAGATAGGGTTAACTATGGCTACACCTTC
TRBJ2-5,TRBV7-2,TRBD2,.,CASARFGGGETQYF,TGTGCCAGCGCCCGCTTCGGGGGGGGAGAGACCCAGTACTTC
TRBJ2-1,TRBV7-2,TRBD2,.,CASSLVSGTGNEQFF,TGTGCCAGCAGCTTAGTTAGCGGGACGGGAAATGAGCAGTTCTTC
TRBJ1-1,TRBV7-2,.,.,CASRSWTENTEAFF,TGTGCCAGCAGATCCTGGACAGAGAACACTGAAGCTTTCTTT
TRBJ2-5,TRBV6-1,TRBD2,.,CASRNSGGAQETQYF,TGTGCCAGCAGGAATAGCGGGGGAGCTCAAGAGACCCAGTACTTC
TRBJ1-1,TRBV21-1,.,few,CASSKEGGGGRTAEAFF,TGTGCCAGCAGCAAAGAGGGAGGGGGGGGTAGAACGGCTGAAGCTTTCTTT
TRBJ1-1,TRBV6-1,.,few,CASSEIEGGEAFF,TGTGCCAGCAGTGAAATCGAGGGGGGTGAAGCTTTCTTT
TRBJ1-1,TRBV15,TRBD1,.,CATSRLSTGAGGSTEAFF,TGTGCCACCAGCAGGCTCAGCACGGGGGCAGGGGGAAGCACTGAAGCTTTCTTT
TRBJ2-7,TRBV25-1,.,few,CASSRSSYEQYF,TGTGCCAGCAGCAGGAGCTCCTACGAGCAGTACTTC
TRBJ1-2,TRBV19,.,few,CASSTSWAGNYGYTF,TGTGCCAGTAGTACCTCCTGGGCAGGGAACTATGGCTACACCTTC
TRBJ1-1,TRBV5-4,.,few,CASSFGGETEAFF,TGTGCCAGCAGCTTCGGGGGGGAGACTGAAGCTTTCTTT
TRBJ2-3,TRBV19,TRBD1,.,CASSPDKGAGTDTQYF,TGTGCCAGTAGTCCAGATAAGGGGGCTGGCACAGATACGCAGTATTTT
TRBJ2-3,TRBV20-1,TRBD2,.,CSARAHKIGTSGGAMRTDTQYF,TGCAGTGCTAGAGCTCACAAGATAGGGACTAGCGGGGGCGCCATGCGCACAGATACGCAGTATTTT